This TCR beta chain was profiled in a study of blood T cell repertoires in COVID-19. Study overall: Material from acute and convalescent COVID-19 was sourced from the United States, Italy and Spain. Nucleic acid was either cDNA or gDNA, and it came from T cells, B-cell-depleted T cells, or PBMCs.

Authors' processing steps: From reference gene primer amplification, estimates of nucleated cell counts were derived. The table came from immunoSEQ multiplex PCR; TCRdb's copy has only in-frame clones and leaves some out. V, J and clone size reflect that table, while D and trimming were determined from the DNA. The sample carries 85,000 to 130,000 clones, roughly 88% recorded once. Unmatched junction bases numbered 5, after V lost 3 bases and J lost 2 bases. The V gene's germline CDR1 is SGDLS and CDR2 YYNGEE. The CDR3 length is 16 residues. Sequences were obtained from peripheral blood. This sequence originates from a woman aged 55-70 years with acute or convalescent COVID-19. J is TRBJ2-3 and V is TRBV9, with 11 bases aligning to TRBD2. CDR3 DNA: TGTGCCAGCAGCGGGGGACTAGCGGTGTACACAGATACGCAGTATTTT. It translates to CASSGGLAVYTDTQYF.